Reported below is one T cell receptor beta chain. The target antigen is unknown. The read falls 3 residues short of the CDR3 end, and the missing part is taken from the germline J gene. Data came from immunoSEQ multiplex PCR; TCRdb stores just in-frame clones and leaves some out. The sample table sets out tens of thousands of clones. V lost 5 bases to trimming and J lost 4 bases; unmatched junction nucleotides: 13. CDR3 length: 17 residues. The germline gives CDR1 GTSNPN, CDR2 SVGIG (reference sequence). The data derive from a study of T cells in women clearing cervical HPV infection. Study background: Controls were women whose single incident HPV16 infection cleared within 12 months without precancer or cancer.

The study, taken as a whole, reports: TRBV6-7 abundance was lower in cases than controls (0.11% versus 0.16%).

Sequencing was carried out using blood buffy coat. This rearrangement joins TRBV30 to TRBJ1-4; 10 bases are shared with TRBD1. This clonotype originated in a woman aged 18-70 years with a cervical HPV16 infection that either progressed to CIN3+ or cleared (not recorded which). CDR3 bases read: TGTGCCTGGGCACGTCGGGACAGGGGAACTTATAATGAAAAA. Translation gives CAWARRDRGTYNEK. The full CDR3 protein reads CAWARRDRGTYNEKLFF.